This T cell receptor beta chain was observed in a study of blood T cell repertoires in COVID-19. This CDR3 comprises 12 residues. Looked up from germline, CDR1 is KGHSH and CDR2 is LQKENI. Trimming shortened V by 3 bases and J by 2 bases, and 4 bases separated the two germline ends. The protocol was immunoSEQ multiplex PCR, while the TCRdb copy is restricted to in-frame clones and leaves out a portion. In the table there are fewer than 150,000 clones, 75% to 90% of which are singletons. The sequence came from a woman aged 55-69 years with COVID-19, enrolled during active disease. The V and J genes are TRBV18 and TRBJ1-1; D call uncertain. The sequenced sample was peripheral blood. This CDR3 is CASSPGNTEAFF. The CDR3, as DNA: TGTGCCAGCTCACCGGGCAACACTGAAGCTTTCTTT.